These T cell receptor beta chains were read from a single sample in a study of blood T cell repertoires in COVID-19. Assay used: immunoSEQ multiplex PCR; TCRdb lists only in-frame clones, some missing. The table includes approximately 280,000 clones, under 90% detected once. The sequencing sample was made of PBMCs or T cells enriched from blood (not recorded which). These receptors were taken from an older woman who had recovered from COVID-19. CDR3s include the opening cysteine and the closing phenylalanine or tryptophan. The order of the fields is CDR3 protein, CDR3 DNA, J gene, V gene, D gene, clone size. D genes are given only for firm matches. Size is omitted from some rows. Given values are once, few, many or a class for expanded clones.

CASSYLAGGHHNEQFF TGTGCCAGCAGTTATTTAGCCGGGGGTCACCACAATGAGCAGTTCTTC TRBJ2-1 TRBV6-5 NA NA
CASSFAGTGELFF TGTGCCAGCAGTTTCGCGGGGACCGGGGAGCTGTTTTTT TRBJ2-2 TRBV12-3/TRBV12-4 NA NA
CASSLDYEQYF TGTGCCAGCAGCCTAGACTACGAGCAGTACTTC TRBJ2-7 TRBV5-6 NA once
CATESGSSYEQYF TGTGCCACCGAGAGCGGGAGCTCCTACGAGCAGTACTTC TRBJ2-7 TRBV24-1 TRBD2 NA
CASNPTRQNTEAFF TGTGCCAGCAACCCAACCCGACAGAACACTGAAGCTTTCTTT TRBJ1-1 TRBV2 NA NA
CASSVGVTGGSTEAFF TGTGCCAGCAGCGTAGGGGTAACAGGGGGCTCGACTGAAGCTTTCTTT TRBJ1-1 TRBV9 TRBD1 NA
CASSPGQGAFGSPLHF TGTGCCAGCAGCCCGGGACAGGGGGCCTTTGGTTCACCCCTCCACTTT TRBJ1-6 TRBV3-1/TRBV3-2 TRBD1 NA
CASSLKPPGGEQFF TGTGCCAGCAGCTTAAAACCTCCAGGGGGTGAGCAGTTCTTC TRBJ2-1 TRBV7-3 TRBD1 NA
CASSQSTSGVPSSYNEQFF TGCGCCAGCAGTCAATCGACTAGCGGGGTTCCTAGCTCCTACAATGAGCAGTTCTTC TRBJ2-1 TRBV23-1 TRBD2 NA
CASSLTRTVNTGELFF TGTGCCAGCAGCTTAACGAGAACAGTTAACACCGGGGAGCTGTTTTTT TRBJ2-2 TRBV7-3 NA NA
CASSQRGAGNEQFF TGTGCCAGCAGTCAGCGGGGGGCTGGGAATGAGCAGTTCTTC TRBJ2-1 TRBV2 TRBD2 NA
CASSARTGNNSPLHF TGTGCCAGCAGCGCAAGGACAGGGAATAATTCACCCCTCCACTTT TRBJ1-6 TRBV7-9 TRBD1 NA
CASSQVWTSGNEQFF TGTGCCAGCAGCCAAGTATGGACTAGCGGCAATGAGCAGTTCTTC TRBJ2-1 TRBV3-1/TRBV3-2 TRBD2 few
CASSWPQGLWGYTF TGTGCCAGCAGCTGGCCCCAGGGGCTCTGGGGCTACACCTTC TRBJ1-2 TRBV5-6 NA NA
CASSPQGASNQPQHF TGCGCCAGCAGCCCCCAGGGGGCCAGCAATCAGCCCCAGCATTTT TRBJ1-5 TRBV5-1 TRBD1 NA
CASSFYRGMHAETQYF TGTGCCAGCAGCTTCTACAGGGGAATGCACGCGGAGACCCAGTACTTC TRBJ2-5 TRBV13 TRBD1 NA
CASSGQTEEQYF TGTGCCAGCAGCGGACAAACGGAAGAGCAGTACTTC TRBJ2-7 TRBV28 NA NA
CASSSPGGQSETQYF TGTGCCAGCAGCTCTCCGGGAGGTCAATCAGAGACCCAGTACTTC TRBJ2-5 TRBV27 TRBD2 NA
CASSLKGTGIFSF TGTGCCAGCAGTTTAAAAGGGACAGGGATTTTCTCCTTC TRBJ1-2 TRBV28 TRBD1 NA
CASSSGHGNEKLFF TGTGCCAGCAGCTCGGGACATGGGAATGAAAAACTGTTTTTT TRBJ1-4 TRBV7-9 NA NA
CASSGGTGEYNEQFF TGTGCCAGCAGCGGAGGGACAGGGGAGTACAATGAGCAGTTCTTC TRBJ2-1 TRBV9 TRBD1 few
CAWSRADNQPQHF TGTGCATGGTCCAGGGCGGACAATCAGCCCCAGCATTTT TRBJ1-5 TRBV30 NA few
CASSLAGGPADTQYF TGCGCCAGCAGCTTGGCCGGGGGGCCGGCAGATACGCAGTATTTT TRBJ2-3 TRBV5-1 NA NA
CASSLSLAETQYF TGTGCCAGCAGCTTGAGTCTAGCGGAGACCCAGTACTTC TRBJ2-5 TRBV5-4 NA NA
CASSTRDSSMGGYTF TGTGCCAGCAGCACCCGGGACAGCTCGATGGGTGGCTACACCTTC TRBJ1-2 TRBV9 TRBD1 NA
CASSVASDYSPLHF TGTGCCAGCAGCGTAGCCAGCGATTATTCACCCCTCCACTTT TRBJ1-6 TRBV9 NA NA
CASNRLAEETQYF TGTGCCAGCAACCGACTAGCGGAAGAGACCCAGTACTTC TRBJ2-5 TRBV6-6 TRBD2 NA
CASSVGSPGKPGELFF TGTGCCAGCAGCGTAGGGAGCCCCGGAAAACCCGGGGAGCTGTTTTTT TRBJ2-2 TRBV9 NA NA
CASSVVESERFDGYTF TGTGCCAGCAGCGTAGTGGAGAGCGAGCGGTTCGATGGCTACACCTTC TRBJ1-2 TRBV9 NA once
CASSVGHGEFTEAFF TGCGCCAGCAGCGTAGGACACGGTGAATTCACTGAAGCTTTCTTT TRBJ1-1 TRBV5-1 NA once
CASRPLATGELFF TGTGCCAGCAGGCCGCTAGCGACCGGGGAGCTGTTTTTT TRBJ2-2 TRBV6-5 NA NA
CASSPGTGGVTF TGTGCCAGCAGTCCCGGGACAGGGGGCGTCACCTTC TRBJ1-2 TRBV12-3/TRBV12-4 TRBD1 NA
CASSLTGTDEKLFF TGTGCCAGCAGCTTAACAGGGACGGATGAAAAACTGTTTTTT TRBJ1-4 TRBV7-9 NA NA
CASSFTGENSPLHF TGTGCCAGCAGCTTTACAGGGGAGAATTCACCCCTCCACTTT TRBJ1-6 TRBV9 TRBD1 NA
CASSAPTTISYNEQFF TGTGCCAGCAGCGCGCCGACTACTATCTCCTACAATGAGCAGTTCTTC TRBJ2-1 TRBV5-5 NA once
CASSQGARGYTF TGTGCCAGCTCTCAGGGGGCTCGGGGCTACACCTTC TRBJ1-2 TRBV12-3/TRBV12-4 TRBD1 NA
CASSLPTVGRGEAFF TGTGCCAGCAGTTTACCTACAGTCGGTCGGGGTGAAGCTTTCTTT TRBJ1-1 TRBV28 NA NA
CASRDSSRNQPQHF TGTGCCAGCCGGGACAGCTCACGCAATCAGCCCCAGCATTTT TRBJ1-5 TRBV28 TRBD1 NA
CASSLDGTGYNEQFF TGTGCCAGCAGCTTAGATGGGACAGGTTACAATGAGCAGTTCTTC TRBJ2-1 TRBV11-2 TRBD1 NA
CASSIGPNTEAFF TGTGCCAGCTCCATCGGTCCGAACACTGAAGCTTTCTTT TRBJ1-1 TRBV18 NA NA
CASSLEGALYGYTF TGCGCCAGCAGCTTAGAGGGAGCCCTCTATGGCTACACCTTC TRBJ1-2 TRBV5-1 NA NA